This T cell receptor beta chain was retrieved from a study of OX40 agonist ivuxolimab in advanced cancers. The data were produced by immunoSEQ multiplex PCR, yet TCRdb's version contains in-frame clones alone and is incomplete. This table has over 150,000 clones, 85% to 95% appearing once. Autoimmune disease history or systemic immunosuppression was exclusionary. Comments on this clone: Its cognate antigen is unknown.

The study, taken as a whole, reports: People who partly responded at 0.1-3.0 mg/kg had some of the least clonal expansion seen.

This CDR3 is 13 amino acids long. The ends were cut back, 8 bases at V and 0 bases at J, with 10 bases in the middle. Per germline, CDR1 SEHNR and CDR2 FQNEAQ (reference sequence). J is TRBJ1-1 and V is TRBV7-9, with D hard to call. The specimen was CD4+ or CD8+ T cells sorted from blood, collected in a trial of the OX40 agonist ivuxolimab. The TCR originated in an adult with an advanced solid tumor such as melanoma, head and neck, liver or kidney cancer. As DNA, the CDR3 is TGTGCCAGCTCCGCCCGGATGAACACTGAAGCTTTCTTT. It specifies CASSARMNTEAFF.